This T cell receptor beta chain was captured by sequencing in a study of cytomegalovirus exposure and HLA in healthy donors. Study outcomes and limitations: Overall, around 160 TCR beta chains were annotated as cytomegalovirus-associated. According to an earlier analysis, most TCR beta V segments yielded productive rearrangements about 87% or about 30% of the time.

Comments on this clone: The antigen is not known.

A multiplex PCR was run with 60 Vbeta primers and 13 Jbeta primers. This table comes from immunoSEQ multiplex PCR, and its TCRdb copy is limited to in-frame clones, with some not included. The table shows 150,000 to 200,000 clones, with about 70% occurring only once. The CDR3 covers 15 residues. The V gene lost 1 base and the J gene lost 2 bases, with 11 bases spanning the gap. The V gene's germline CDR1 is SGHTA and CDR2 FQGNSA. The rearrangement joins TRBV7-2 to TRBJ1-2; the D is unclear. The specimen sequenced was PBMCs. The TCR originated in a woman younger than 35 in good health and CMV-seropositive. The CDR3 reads CASSLDGGPNYGYTF. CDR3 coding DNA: TGTGCCAGCAGCTTAGATGGAGGCCCCAACTATGGCTACACCTTC.